This TCR beta chain was documented in a study of OX40 agonist ivuxolimab in advanced cancers. Study summary: It was ivuxolimab, an agonistic anti-OX40 (CD134) antibody, that patients were treated with.

If patients had autoimmune disease history or systemic immunosuppression, they were excluded. Using immunoSEQ multiplex PCR, the repertoire was profiled, and TCRdb retains in-frame clones only, with some absent. The table includes under 65,000 clones, around nine tenths detected once. The CDR3 extends over 11 amino acids. V lost 4 bases, J lost 5 bases, and 9 bases lay in between. CDR1 is DFQATT and CDR2 is SNEGSKA in the germline V gene (reference sequence). This chain connects TRBV20-1 to TRBJ2-7, with a possible D match to TRBD1 (5 bases). This clonotype was obtained from an adult with an advanced solid tumor such as melanoma, head and neck, liver or kidney cancer. Sequences were derived from CD4+ or CD8+ T cells sorted from blood, sampled in a trial of the OX40 agonist ivuxolimab. Here the CDR3 DNA reads TGCAGTGCTACACCAGGGAACGAGCAGTACTTC. This codes for CSATPGNEQYF.